This is a list of T cell receptor beta chains from one sample in a study of type 1 regulatory T cells. Using its own MiXCR run on the reads, TCRdb lists one record per CDR3 protein. Altogether 80,000 to 100,000 distinct CDR3 sequences are present, around 30% being singletons, with the ten largest covering 2% to 2.5%. Sequencing was carried out using CD4+ T cells, either the whole sample or a sorted fraction (not recorded which). All receptors derive from a human donor in good health. Both conserved end residues are part of each CDR3. A D gene is named only where the DNA matches it firmly. Size is stated for part of the rows, as once, few or many counts, or as a class when the clone is expanded.

V gene	J gene	D gene	clone size	CDR3 protein	CDR3 DNA
TRBV7-2	TRBJ1-2	-	-	CASKPRQLNYGYTF	TGTGCCTCGAAGCCGAGACAGCTTAACTATGGCTACACCTTC
TRBV28	TRBJ1-1	-	-	CASSWFSPPGRGRNTEAFF	TGTGCCAGCAGTTGGTTCTCTCCTCCAGGAAGGGGAAGGAACACTGAAGCTTTCTTT
TRBV3-1	TRBJ2-1	-	-	CASSQRIRDTYNEQFF	TGTGCCAGCAGCCAAAGGATCCGGGACACCTACAATGAGCAGTTCTTC
TRBV12-3/TRBV12-4	TRBJ1-6	-	few	CASSLARGLVSPLHF	TGTGCCAGCAGTTTAGCGCGGGGGCTGGTTTCACCCCTCCACTTT
TRBV5-1	TRBJ1-2	-	few	CASSLSGDYGYTF	TGCGCCAGCAGCTTAAGTGGGGACTATGGCTACACCTTC
TRBV6-1	TRBJ1-1	-	-	CASSELGGTEAFF	TGTGCCAGCAGTGAATTGGGTGGCACTGAAGCTTTCTTT
TRBV7-2	TRBJ1-1	-	-	CASSLMEGGGAFF	TGTGCCAGCAGCCTGATGGAGGGAGGTGGAGCTTTCTTT
TRBV7-3	TRBJ2-2	-	few	CASSLKNTGELFF	TGTGCCAGCAGCTTAAAAAACACCGGGGAGCTGTTTTTT
TRBV9	TRBJ2-5	TRBD2	-	CASSPSGSKETQYF	TGTGCCAGCAGTCCTAGCGGGAGTAAAGAGACCCAGTACTTC
TRBV28	TRBJ2-3	TRBD2	-	CASISSSGGGTNTQYF	TGTGCCAGCATATCTTCTAGCGGGGGGGGCACGAATACGCAGTATTTT
TRBV29-1	TRBJ2-1	TRBD2	few	CSVGGTTYNEQFF	TGCAGCGTGGGGGGGACCACATACAATGAGCAGTTCTTC
TRBV4-2	TRBJ1-1	-	-	CASSPRVNTEAFF	TGTGCCAGCAGCCCACGGGTGAACACTGAAGCTTTCTTT
TRBV2	TRBJ2-7	-	-	CASSYKGGYEQYF	TGTGCCAGCAGTTACAAGGGGGGCTACGAGCAGTACTTC
TRBV28	TRBJ2-3	-	few	CASSLPGLGLFFSDTQYF	TGTGCCAGCAGTCTACCTGGCTTGGGATTATTTTTTTCGGATACGCAGTATTTT
TRBV29-1	TRBJ2-3	-	few	CSVEDGGRVSDTQYF	TGCAGCGTTGAAGATGGGGGCAGGGTTTCAGATACGCAGTATTTT
TRBV3-1	TRBJ2-1	TRBD2	-	CASSPITGVGGPNEQFF	TGTGCCAGCAGCCCTATCACGGGAGTGGGAGGGCCAAATGAGCAGTTCTTC
TRBV20-1	TRBJ1-5	-	many	CSARDAGRGNQPQHF	TGCAGTGCTAGAGACGCGGGCAGGGGCAATCAGCCCCAGCATTTT
TRBV4-1	TRBJ2-3	-	-	CASSHQMSGSASTDTQYF	TGCGCCAGCAGCCACCAGATGTCCGGGTCGGCTAGCACAGATACGCAGTATTTT
TRBV18	TRBJ1-1	-	-	CASSPMDTEAFF	TGTGCCAGCTCACCGATGGACACTGAAGCTTTCTTT
TRBV6-5	TRBJ2-1	-	-	CASSQTGTQTYNEQFF	TGTGCCAGCAGCCAAACCGGGACCCAAACCTACAATGAGCAGTTCTTC
TRBV6-6	TRBJ1-6	-	-	CASSPGARGGNSPLHF	TGTGCCAGTAGCCCGGGGGCCCGAGGGGGAAATTCACCCCTCCACTTT
TRBV5-1	TRBJ2-7	-	-	CASRRGYEQYF	TGCGCCAGCAGACGCGGCTACGAGCAGTACTTC
TRBV7-9	TRBJ2-7	TRBD2	-	CASSFITGLAYEQYF	TGTGCCAGCAGCTTTATAACGGGACTAGCCTACGAGCAGTACTTC
TRBV29-1	TRBJ2-3	TRBD2	-	CSVEFLAGRTDTQYF	TGCAGCGTTGAATTCCTAGCGGGACGCACAGATACGCAGTATTTT
TRBV19	TRBJ2-2	TRBD2	few	CASSIRAGVVGTGELFF	TGTGCCAGTAGTATAAGGGCGGGGGTCGTGGGGACCGGGGAGCTGTTTTTT
TRBV20-1	TRBJ2-1	TRBD2	-	CSARRGAGGPLANNEQFF	TGCAGTGCTAGACGAGGGGCGGGAGGGCCGTTAGCGAACAATGAGCAGTTCTTC
TRBV6-5	TRBJ1-1	-	-	CASSGGPGIRAFF	TGTGCCAGCAGTGGGGGACCGGGAATTCGGGCTTTCTTT
TRBV4-2	TRBJ2-3	TRBD2	-	CASSPGRLAVTQYF	TGTGCCAGCAGCCCCGGCCGACTAGCCGTCACGCAGTATTTT
TRBV3-1	TRBJ2-3	-	-	CASSATGNTQYF	TGTGCCAGCAGTGCAACAGGTAATACGCAGTATTTT
TRBV29-1	TRBJ1-1	-	few	CSVATSGVNTEAFF	TGCAGCGTTGCCACATCAGGGGTGAACACTGAAGCTTTCTTT
TRBV7-2	TRBJ2-3	TRBD1	many	CASSRQGYTDTQYF	TGTGCCAGCAGCCGACAGGGGTACACAGATACGCAGTATTTT
TRBV5-5	TRBJ2-3	TRBD1	few	CASSFDRATQYF	TGTGCCAGCAGCTTTGACAGGGCGACGCAGTATTTT
TRBV5-1	TRBJ2-4	-	few	CASSLVGEADIQYF	TGCGCCAGCAGCTTGGTAGGGGAGGCTGACATTCAGTACTTC
TRBV20-1	TRBJ2-1	TRBD1	-	CSARDLGTVSYNEQFF	TGCAGTGCTAGAGATTTGGGGACAGTCTCCTACAATGAGCAGTTCTTC
TRBV9	TRBJ2-1	-	few	CASSGGAYNEQFF	TGTGCCAGCAGCGGTGGGGCCTACAATGAGCAGTTCTTC
TRBV5-1	TRBJ2-2	TRBD2	-	CASSSETSGREALFF	TGCGCCAGCAGCTCGGAGACTAGCGGGAGGGAGGCGCTGTTTTTT
TRBV20-1	TRBJ2-3	TRBD2	-	CSAQRREEGDTQYF	TGCAGTGCTCAGAGGCGGGAGGAGGGGGATACGCAGTATTTT
TRBV11-1	TRBJ2-1	TRBD2	-	CASRFSSGSYNEQFF	TGTGCCAGCAGATTTAGTAGCGGGAGTTACAATGAGCAGTTCTTC
TRBV20-1	TRBJ2-1	TRBD2	-	CNANGLAVNEQFF	TGCAATGCTAATGGACTAGCGGTCAATGAGCAGTTCTTC
TRBV12-3/TRBV12-4	TRBJ2-1	-	-	CASRQWGEGYNEQFF	TGTGCCAGCAGGCAGTGGGGAGAAGGCTACAATGAGCAGTTCTTC
TRBV5-1	TRBJ2-5	-	-	CASMDTSTWTQYF	TGCGCCAGCATGGATACATCCACTTGGACCCAGTACTTC
TRBV19	TRBJ2-3	-	once	CASSPRTPQDSSAQYF	TGTGCCAGTAGCCCTCGGACCCCTCAGGATTCGAGTGCGCAGTATTTT
TRBV20-1	TRBJ2-3	TRBD2	-	CSARDGSGLEDTQYF	TGCAGTGCTAGAGATGGCTCGGGACTAGAAGATACGCAGTATTTT
TRBV7-6	TRBJ2-3	-	few	CASSLDATGFASGTDTQYF	TGTGCCAGCAGCTTAGACGCGACAGGGTTCGCTAGCGGCACAGATACGCAGTATTTT
TRBV10-3	TRBJ2-7	-	-	CAISEDIPSYEQYF	TGTGCCATCAGCGAGGACATTCCCTCCTACGAGCAGTACTTC
TRBV4-1	TRBJ2-1	-	few	CASSQDRSRENNEQFF	TGCGCCAGCAGCCAAGATCGGAGTCGGGAGAACAATGAGCAGTTCTTC
TRBV7-2	TRBJ2-7	TRBD2	-	CASSPLPRLAGVRQYF	TGTGCCAGCAGCCCCCTGCCCAGACTAGCGGGAGTCCGGCAGTACTTC
TRBV20-1	TRBJ2-5	-	once	CSARPGARETQYF	TGCAGTGCTAGACCCGGGGCCCGCGAGACCCAGTACTTC
TRBV6-5	TRBJ1-1	TRBD1	-	CASRAGTGGSEAFF	TGTGCCAGCAGGGCAGGGACAGGGGGTAGTGAAGCTTTCTTT
TRBV7-9	TRBJ1-5	TRBD1	-	CASSPTGAVNQPQHF	TGTGCCAGCAGCCCGACAGGGGCCGTCAATCAGCCCCAGCATTTT
TRBV5-6	TRBJ2-5	-	-	CASSYRDTQETQYF	TGTGCCAGCAGCTACCGGGACACCCAAGAGACCCAGTACTTC